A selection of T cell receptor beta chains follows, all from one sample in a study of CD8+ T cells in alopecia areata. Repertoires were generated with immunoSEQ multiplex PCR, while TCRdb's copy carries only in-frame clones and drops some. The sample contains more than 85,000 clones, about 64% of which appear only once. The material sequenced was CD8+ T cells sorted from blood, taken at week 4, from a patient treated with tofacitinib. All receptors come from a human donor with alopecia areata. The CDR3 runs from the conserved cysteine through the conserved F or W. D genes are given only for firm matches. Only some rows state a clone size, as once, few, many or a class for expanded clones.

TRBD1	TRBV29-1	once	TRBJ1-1	TGCAGCGTTGAAGAGACAGGGAGGAGCACTGAAGCTTTCTTT	CSVEETGRSTEAFF
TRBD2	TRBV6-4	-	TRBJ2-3	TGTGCCAGCAGTGACTCCGCGGGGGGAAGCACAGATACGCAGTATTTT	CASSDSAGGSTDTQYF
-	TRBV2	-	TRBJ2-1	TGTGCCAGCAGTGGGCGCCCAAGGTCCCATGAGCAGTTCTTC	CASSGRPRSHEQFF
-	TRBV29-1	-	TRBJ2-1	TGCAGCGTCCAGGGAGTACGCTACAATGAGCAGTTCTTC	CSVQGVRYNEQFF
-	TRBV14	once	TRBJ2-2	TGTGCCAGCAGCCTAACTAAAACCGGGGAGCTGTTTTTT	CASSLTKTGELFF
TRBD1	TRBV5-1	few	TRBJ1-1	TGCGCCAGCACCGCTACAAGGGGGCCAGGCACTGAAGCTTTCTTT	CASTATRGPGTEAFF
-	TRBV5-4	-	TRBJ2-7	TGTGCCAGCAGCTCAATTCAGGGATACGAGCAGTACTTC	CASSSIQGYEQYF
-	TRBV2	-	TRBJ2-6	TGTGCCAGCAGTGAAGCCCGGAGCACTGGGGCCAACGTCCTGACTTTC	CASSEARSTGANVLTF
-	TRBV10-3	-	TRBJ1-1	TGTGCCATCAGTGACTCAGGCAACATGAACACTGAAGCTTTCTTT	CAISDSGNMNTEAFF
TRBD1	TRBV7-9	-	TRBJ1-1	TGTGCCAGCAGCGCTACAGGGGTAGGGCTGGAAACTGAAGCTTTCTTT	CASSATGVGLETEAFF
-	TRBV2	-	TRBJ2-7	TGTGCCAGCACCTATGACCTAACCCACTACGAGCAGTACTTC	CASTYDLTHYEQYF
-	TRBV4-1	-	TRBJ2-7	TGCGCCAGCAGCCAAGCGACAGCGACCTACGAGCAGTACTTC	CASSQATATYEQYF
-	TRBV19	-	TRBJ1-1	TGTGCCAGTATGATTGGGGGGTTGGCTGCTGAAGCTTTCTTT	CASMIGGLAAEAFF
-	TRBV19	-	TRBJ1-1	TGTGCCAGTAAATCTGGGAACACTGAAGCTTTCTTT	CASKSGNTEAFF
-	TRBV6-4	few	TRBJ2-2	TGTGCCAGCAGAGATAATGCGGGGAACACCGGGGAGCTGTTTTTT	CASRDNAGNTGELFF
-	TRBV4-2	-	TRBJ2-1	TGTGCCAGCAGCCAGACCGCGGAAGTTGAGCAGTTCTTC	CASSQTAEVEQFF
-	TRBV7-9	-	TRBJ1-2	TGTGCCAGCAGCCTGGACACAGCCCCCGCTTATGGCTACACCTTC	CASSLDTAPAYGYTF
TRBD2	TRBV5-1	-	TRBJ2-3	TGCGCCAGCAGTCCGACTAGCGGGGTGGCAGATACGCAGTATTTT	CASSPTSGVADTQYF
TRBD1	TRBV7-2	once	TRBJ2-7	TGTGCCAGCAGTAGGGACAGATACGAGCAGTACTTC	CASSRDRYEQYF
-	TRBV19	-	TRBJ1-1	TGTGCCAGTAGTATAATCGAGGGACTACTCACTGAAGCTTTCTTT	CASSIIEGLLTEAFF
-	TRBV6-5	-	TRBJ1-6	TGTGCCAGCAGTTACCAGGGAACAGTGGGCTCACCCCTCCACTTT	CASSYQGTVGSPLHF
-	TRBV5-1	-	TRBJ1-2	TGCGCCAGCAGCTTGGGGCTGGCACTAGATGGCTACACCTTC	CASSLGLALDGYTF
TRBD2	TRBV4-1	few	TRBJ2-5	TGCGCCAGCAGCCAAGAAGTCGCGGGAGGTGGAGAGACCCAGTACTTC	CASSQEVAGGGETQYF
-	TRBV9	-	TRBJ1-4	TGTGCCAGCAGCCCCCGGGACCTGGGCCCGGAAAAACTGTTTTTT	CASSPRDLGPEKLFF
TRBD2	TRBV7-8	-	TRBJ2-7	TGTGCCAGCAGCTACGTGTGGCTAGCGGGAGGAGGGATGTACGAGCAGTACTTC	CASSYVWLAGGGMYEQYF
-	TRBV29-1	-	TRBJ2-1	TGCAGCGTGAGACCCGGGACAATCTCCTACAATGAGCAGTTCTTC	CSVRPGTISYNEQFF
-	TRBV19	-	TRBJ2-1	TGTGCCAGTAGTATAGGACCCTACAATGAGCAGTTCTTC	CASSIGPYNEQFF
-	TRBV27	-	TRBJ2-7	TGTGCCAGCAGTCCCTTGGGCTACGAGCAGTACTTC	CASSPLGYEQYF
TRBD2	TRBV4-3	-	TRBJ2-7	TGCGCCAGCAGCCAGGCGACTAGCGGGGAGTCCTACGAGCAGTACTTC	CASSQATSGESYEQYF
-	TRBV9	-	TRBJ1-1	TGTGCCAGCAGCCCTAGCGGAGGGGTGAACACTGAAGCTTTCTTT	CASSPSGGVNTEAFF
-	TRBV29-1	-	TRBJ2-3	TGCAGCGTCTGGGGTGAGGGGACCACAGATACGCAGTATTTT	CSVWGEGTTDTQYF
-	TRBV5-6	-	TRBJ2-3	TGTGCCAGCAGCTTGGGCGCGGGGGCAAGGGCGGATACGCAGTATTTT	CASSLGAGARADTQYF
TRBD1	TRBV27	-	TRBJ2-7	TGTGCCAGCAGTACGATTGGGCAGGGGGTCGACGAGCAGTACTTC	CASSTIGQGVDEQYF
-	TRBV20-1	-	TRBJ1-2	TGCAGTGCTAGAGGGGAAGAACACACCTTC	CSARGEEHTF
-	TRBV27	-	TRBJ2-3	TGTGCCAGCAGTTTCTCGGGCAGGGGATCCCCTAGCACAGATACGCAGTATTTT	CASSFSGRGSPSTDTQYF
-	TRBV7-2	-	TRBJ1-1	TGTGCCAGCAGCTTAGAGGTGACTGAAGCTTTCTTT	CASSLEVTEAFF
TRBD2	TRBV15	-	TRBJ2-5	TGTGCCACCAGCAGAGAGGGTTCGAGCGGGAGGCAAGAGACCCAGTACTTC	CATSREGSSGRQETQYF
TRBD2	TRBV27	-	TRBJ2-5	TGTGCCAGCAGTCCTTCTAGCGGGAGGGAGGCCGAGACCCAGTACTTC	CASSPSSGREAETQYF
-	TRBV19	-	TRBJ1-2	TGTGCCAGTAGTGGACTGAGCTATGGCTACACCTTC	CASSGLSYGYTF
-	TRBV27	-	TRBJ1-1	TGTGCCAGCAGTTTAGGGACCCGGGGGAACACTGAAGCTTTCTTT	CASSLGTRGNTEAFF
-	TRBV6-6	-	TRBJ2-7	TGTGCCAGCAGGCTCCCTGCTAGCGACGTGTACTTC	CASRLPASDVYF
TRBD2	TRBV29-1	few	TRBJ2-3	TGCAGCGTTGAAGGGACTAGCGGGGGGGCGGATACGCAGTATTTT	CSVEGTSGGADTQYF
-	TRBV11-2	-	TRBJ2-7	TGTGCCAGCAGCTTAGATCTTTTGGGACTGTACTTC	CASSLDLLGLYF
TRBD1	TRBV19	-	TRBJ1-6	TGTGCCAGTAGTCGACCACAGGGGGCCTCCTATAATTCACCCCTCCACTTT	CASSRPQGASYNSPLHF
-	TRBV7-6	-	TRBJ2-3	TGTGCCAGCAGCGCCAGACAGGCTACAGATACGCAGTATTTT	CASSARQATDTQYF
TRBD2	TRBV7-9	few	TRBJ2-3	TGTGCCAGCAGCTTAGGCGGGGGGCCAGATACGCAGTATTTT	CASSLGGGPDTQYF
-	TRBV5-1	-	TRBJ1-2	TGCGCCAGCAGCTTGGGAATAGTTCGGCTGAATACCTATGGCTACACCTTC	CASSLGIVRLNTYGYTF
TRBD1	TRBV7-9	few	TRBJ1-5	TGTGCCAGCAGCTTGACAGGGTCATATCAGCCCCAGCATTTT	CASSLTGSYQPQHF
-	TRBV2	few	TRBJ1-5	TGTGCCAGCAGTGAAGTTAAGCTGGGTAGGCAGCCCCAGCATTTT	CASSEVKLGRQPQHF
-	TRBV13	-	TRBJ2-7	TGTGCCAGCAGCTTCCAGGGCCCCTACGAGCAGTACTTC	CASSFQGPYEQYF
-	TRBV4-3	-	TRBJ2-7	TGCGCCAGCAGCCAAGACAGAACTAGGTACGAGCAGTACTTC	CASSQDRTRYEQYF
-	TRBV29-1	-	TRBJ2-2	TGCAGCGTTGAGTTCGGTAACACCGGGGAGCTGTTTTTT	CSVEFGNTGELFF
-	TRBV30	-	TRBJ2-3	TGTGCCTGGAGTGTCGGCAGGGGAGAGAGCACAGATACGCAGTATTTT	CAWSVGRGESTDTQYF